The T cell receptor (beta chain) described here comes from a study of regulatory and conventional T cells in RAG deficiency. CDR1 and CDR2 from the germline V gene are SGHVS and FQNEAQ. This CDR3 is built from 14 residues. Unmatched junction bases numbered 2, after V lost 7 bases and J lost 0 bases. A single count supports this clone. Blood CD4+ CD25-low CD127-high conventional T cells supplied the genomic DNA template. The table came from immunoSEQ multiplex PCR; TCRdb's copy has only in-frame clones and leaves some out. There are about 29,000 clones in the sample; nearly 95% occur only once, and approximately 0.16% lies in the top ten. This sample was shared with a second study, whose subject was regulatory T cells. From that paper: The PCR used 52 TRBV and 13 TRBJ primers.

This rearrangement joins TRBV7-8 to TRBJ1-3; 8 nucleotides align to TRBD1. The TCR sequence derives from a human donor in good health. Sample: CD25- CD4+ T cells sorted from blood. As DNA, the CDR3 is TGTGCCAGCATCGACAGGGGCTCTGGAAACACCATATATTTT. Translating it yields CASIDRGSGNTIYF.